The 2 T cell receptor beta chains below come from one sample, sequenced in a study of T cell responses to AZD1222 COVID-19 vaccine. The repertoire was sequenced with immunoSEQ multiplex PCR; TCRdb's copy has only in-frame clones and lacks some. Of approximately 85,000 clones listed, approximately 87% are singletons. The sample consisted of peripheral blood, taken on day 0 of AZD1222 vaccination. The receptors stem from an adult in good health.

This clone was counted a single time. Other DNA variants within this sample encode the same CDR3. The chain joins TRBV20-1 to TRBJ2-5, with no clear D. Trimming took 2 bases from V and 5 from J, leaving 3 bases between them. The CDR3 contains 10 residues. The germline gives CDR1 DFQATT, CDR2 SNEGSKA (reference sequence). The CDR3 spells CSARQETQYF. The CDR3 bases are TGCAGTGCTAGACAGGAGACCCAGTACTTC.

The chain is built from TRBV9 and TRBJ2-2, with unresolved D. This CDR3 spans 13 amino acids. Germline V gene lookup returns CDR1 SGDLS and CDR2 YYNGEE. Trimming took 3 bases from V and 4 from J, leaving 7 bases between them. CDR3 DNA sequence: TGTGCCAGCAGCGAGGTTGGCACCGGGGAGCTGTTTTTT. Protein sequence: CASSEVGTGELFF.